These 2 T cell receptor beta chains came from one sample sequenced in a study of T cells in Graves' hyperthyroidism and ophthalmopathy. There were TCR beta CDR3 regions amplified from RNA transcripts. A first-round RT-PCR of the TCR CDR3 used the HTBI primer set. Each CDR3 protein is one row after TCRdb ran MiXCR on the multiplex PCR reads. The sample holds under 350,000 distinct CDR3 sequences; 13% are singletons and the top ten take roughly 8.5%. The sequenced material came from blood. The receptors come from a woman under 40 with Graves' hyperthyroidism that later progressed to Graves' ophthalmopathy.

This clonotype came up a few times. DNA for the CDR3: TGTGCCAGCAGTCGACTAGCGACCGGGGAGCTGTTTTTT. This sequence encodes CASSRLATGELFF. The chain couples TRBV6-4 to TRBJ2-2; 8 bases match TRBD2. The CDR3 totals 13 residues. Germline trimming cut 5 bases from V and 5 bases from J; bases unmatched to any gene: 1. Germline assignment: CDR1 MRHNA and CDR2 SNTAGT.

This chain links TRBV28 with TRBJ2-2, with 8 bases aligning to TRBD2. The germline gives CDR1 MDHEN, CDR2 SYDVKM. The trim removed 5 bases at V and 4 bases at J, leaving 6 bases unmatched. This CDR3 comprises 15 residues. The CDR3 loop is CASSGAGVSTGELFF. CDR3 nucleotides: TGTGCCAGCAGTGGAGCGGGAGTCTCCACCGGGGAGCTGTTTTTT.